Shown below are 19 T cell receptor beta chains from a single sample sequenced in a study of regulatory T cells in long-lasting Graves disease. Arm-PCR of CDR3 regions with iRepertoire HTBI primers generated TCR beta libraries. TCRdb independently ran MiXCR on the multiplex PCR reads; one entry per CDR3 protein. The data contain approximately 360,000 distinct CDR3 sequences, around 23% of them singletons. Regarding time point: persistent/refractory GD, antithyroid drugs over 5 years with positive TRAb. The TCR library was made from RNA that had been extracted from PBMCs in TRIzol. This specimen was peripheral blood mononuclear cells (PBMCs), taken when the disease was refractory, from a patient treated with antithyroid drugs. These receptors originate from a woman in her 40s with Graves disease.

This clonotype has a handful of counts. The chain combines TRBV5-1 with TRBJ2-7; a weak D match, TRBD2 (6 bases). V was clipped by 4 bases and J by 2 bases, with 13 bases between them. This CDR3 contains 14 residues. Germline CDR1 and CDR2: SGHRS and YFSETQ. The DNA of the CDR3 is TGCGCCAGCAGCCACGGGACTCAACCCTACGAGCAGTACTTC. It is translated as CASSHGTQPYEQYF.

This clonotype was observed many times. The chain is built from TRBV11-2 and TRBJ1-2, with TRBD1 as a possible D gene (6 bases). Germline assignment: CDR1 SGHAT and CDR2 FQNNGV. The CDR3 loop spans 15 amino acids. Trimming took 4 bases from V and 3 from J, leaving 15 bases between them. The chain's CDR3 is CASSSIRGLDYGYTF. DNA for the CDR3: TGTGCCAGCAGCTCTATCCGGGGGCTCGACTATGGCTACACCTTC. The full variable domain, in which reference TRBV11-2 and TRBJ1-2 provide the parts outside the CDR3, is EAGVAQSPRYKIIEKRQSVAFWCNPISGHATLYWYQQILGQGPKLLIQFQNNGVVDDSQLPKDRFSAERLKGVDSTLKIQPAKLEDSAVYLCASSSIRGLDYGYTFGSGTRLTVV.

This chain links TRBV28 with TRBJ1-3; 7 nucleotides align to TRBD1. V dropped 8 bases and J dropped 0; count of bases not matched to a gene: 10. The CDR3 sequence is 16 residues long. Germline V gene sequence: CDR1 MDHEN, CDR2 SYDVKM. For the CDR3, the DNA is TGTGCCAGCGGATCTATAGGACAGGCCTCTGGAAACACCATATATTTT. It yields the protein CASGSIGQASGNTIYF.

V usage is TRBV2 and J usage is TRBJ1-6; a weak D match, TRBD1 (6 bases). Trimming took 4 bases from V and 7 from J, leaving 17 bases between them. The CDR3 has 16 amino acids. Germline CDR1 is SNHLY and CDR2 is FYNNEI. The CDR3 protein is CASSGTGGSGNSPLHF. CDR3 DNA sequence: TGTGCCAGCAGTGGGACGGGGGGCTCGGGGAATTCACCCCTCCACTTT. The full variable domain, completed using reference TRBV2 and TRBJ1-6, is EPEVTQTPSHQVTQMGQEVILRCVPISNHLYFYWYRQILGQKVEFLVSFYNNEISEKSEIFDDQFSVERPDGSNFTLKIRSTKLEDSAMYFCASSGTGGSGNSPLHFGNGTRLTVT.

This clonotype has ten or more counts. The chain employs TRBV6-2 or TRBV6-3 and TRBJ2-6; TRBD2 matches 10 bases. Germline V gene lookup returns CDR1 MNHEY and CDR2 SVGEGT. The CDR3 extends over 18 amino acids. V lost 0 bases and J lost 3; bases outside the gene matches: 5. CDR3 loop: CASSYSFLAGVGANVLTF. The CDR3 bases are TGTGCCAGCAGTTACTCGTTCCTAGCGGGAGTTGGGGCCAACGTCCTGACTTTC.

The chain employs TRBV5-5 and TRBJ1-2, with D tentatively TRBD1 (5 bases). CDR1 and CDR2 from the germline V gene are SGHKS and YYEKEE (reference sequence). V lost 4 bases, J lost 4 bases, and 23 bases lay in between. The CDR3 loop spans 17 amino acids. The DNA of the CDR3 is TGTGCCAGCAGCCCACTGCCTGGGAGCGGACACTCCTATGGCTACACCTTC. This codes for CASSPLPGSGHSYGYTF.

Many counts were recorded for this clonotype. This rearrangement joins TRBV11-2 to TRBJ1-5; no clear D gene. Trimming cost V 3 bases and J 8 bases, with 11 bases left between them. This CDR3 spans 13 amino acids. Germline V gene data show CDR1 as SGHAT and CDR2 as FQNNGV. CDR3 nucleotides: TGTGCCAGCAGCTTGGGCGGTTGGAAGCCCCAGCATTTT. Residues: CASSLGGWKPQHF.

This clonotype was observed at least ten times. The chain is built from TRBV6-5 and TRBJ2-7; 8 bases line up with TRBD1. Germline-derived CDR1 and CDR2 are MNHEY and SVGAGI. The trim removed 2 bases at V and 3 bases at J, leaving 3 bases unmatched. This CDR3 comprises 14 residues. The CDR3 DNA reads as TGTGCCAGCAGTTACCCCGGGACAGGCTACGAGCAGTACTTC. Its protein is CASSYPGTGYEQYF.

This clonotype was picked up many times. The V and J genes are TRBV28 and TRBJ1-5; 9 nucleotides align to TRBD1. There are 17 residues in the CDR3. Germline CDR1 is MDHEN and CDR2 is SYDVKM. J was trimmed by 4 bases and V by 10 bases; bases with no gene match: 17. Written as DNA, the CDR3 is TGTGCCATCCGACCGGGACAGGGCTTCTCTCGGAATCAGCCCCAGCATTTT. Its protein product is CAIRPGQGFSRNQPQHF.

The CDR3 loop reads CASSYWDRTGELFF. The CDR3 nucleotides read TGTGCCAGCAGTTACTGGGATAGGACCGGGGAGCTGTTTTTT. The rearrangement uses TRBV6-2 or TRBV6-3 and TRBJ2-2; D remains unclear. Germline lookup yields CDR1 MNHEY and CDR2 SVGEGT. Trimming removed 1 base at V and 5 bases at J, with 8 bases between. The CDR3 covers 14 residues.

In its sample, this clonotype was seen many times. The chain carries TRBV27 and TRBJ1-1; D is perhaps TRBD1 (5 bases). The V gene lost 4 bases and the J gene lost 3 bases, with 15 bases spanning the gap. CDR3 length: 15 amino acids. CDR1 MNHEY and CDR2 SMNVEV come from the germline V gene (reference sequence). CDR3 in DNA: TGTGCCAGCAGTTCCTACAGGATTACGGACACTGAAGCTTTCTTT. Translating gives CASSSYRITDTEAFF.

V usage is TRBV28 and J usage is TRBJ2-3, with 11 bases that match TRBD1. V trimming: 5 bases; J trimming: 6 bases; junction bases outside the gene matches: 10. CDR3 length: 16 amino acids. Looked up from germline, CDR1 is MDHEN and CDR2 is SYDVKM. The CDR3 DNA follows: TGTGCCAGCAGTCTCTGGGACAGGGGGGCAGGCGATACGCAGTATTTT. Its protein product is CASSLWDRGAGDTQYF. The entire variable domain, with the rest obtained from reference TRBV28 and TRBJ2-3, is as follows: DVKVTQSSRYLVKRTGEKVFLECVQDMDHENMFWYRQDPGLGLRLIYFSYDVKMKEKGDIPEGYSVSREKKERFSLILESASTNQTSMYLCASSLWDRGAGDTQYFGPGTRLTVL.

The V and J genes are TRBV14 and TRBJ1-1, with a tentative D call TRBD1 (6 bases). CDR1 is SGHDN and CDR2 is FVKESK in the germline V gene. Deletions cut 0 bases from V and 3 bases from J, with 14 bases between. This CDR3 comprises 16 residues. The CDR3 nucleotides are TGTGCCAGCAGCCAAGAAAGAGGACAGCGATACACTGAAGCTTTCTTT. It encodes CASSQERGQRYTEAFF.

The gene calls are TRBV7-8 and TRBJ2-3, with a possible D match to TRBD1 (5 bases). V was clipped by 3 bases and J by 0 bases, with 10 bases between them. CDR3 length: 15 residues. Per the germline V gene, CDR1 is SGHVS and CDR2 is FQNEAQ. Here the CDR3 DNA reads TGTGCCAGCAGCTTTAAGGGGTATAGCACAGATACGCAGTATTTT. The encoded protein is CASSFKGYSTDTQYF.

The genes are TRBV3-1 and TRBJ2-2; 9 bases are shared with TRBD1. With 4 bases clipped from V and 0 bases from J, the junction kept 3 bases outside the gene matches. The CDR3 loop spans 16 amino acids. Germline V gene lookup returns CDR1 LGHDT and CDR2 YNNKEL (reference sequence). The CDR3 sequence: CASSPTGGSNTGELFF. The CDR3 region has the DNA TGTGCCAGCAGCCCGACAGGGGGTTCGAACACCGGGGAGCTGTTTTTT.

This clonotype was observed at least ten times. The chain uses TRBV20-1 and TRBJ1-1; D is unresolved. Germline V gene lookup returns CDR1 DFQATT and CDR2 SNEGSKA (reference sequence). The CDR3 sequence is 13 residues long. The ends were cut back, 5 bases at V and 1 base at J, with 11 bases in the middle. The CDR3 sequence is CSAGEDGNTEAFF. The CDR3, as DNA: TGCAGTGCTGGCGAGGACGGGAACACTGAAGCTTTCTTT.

V is TRBV3-1 and J is TRBJ1-2; D gene ambiguous. Looked up from germline, CDR1 is LGHDT and CDR2 is YNNKEL (reference sequence). The CDR3 covers 14 residues. V was shortened by 2 bases and J by 7 bases, with 14 bases between the two germline ends. In DNA form, the CDR3 reads TGTGCCAGCAGCCAAACGATGAGTCTTCTTGGCTACACCTTC. This encodes CASSQTMSLLGYTF.

The V gene is TRBV6-9, the J gene TRBJ1-1, with D hard to call. V dropped 3 bases and J dropped 1 base, with 15 bases sitting between them. The length of the CDR3 is 16 residues. Germline V gives CDR1 MNHGY, CDR2 SVAAGI. This CDR3 reads CASSYNRHLWNTEAFF. CDR3 sequence (DNA): TGTGCCAGCAGTTACAATAGGCATCTATGGAACACTGAAGCTTTCTTT.

This clonotype was seen more than once but under ten times. V gene TRBV2 combines with J gene TRBJ2-1, with 10 bases lining up with TRBD2. CDR1 and CDR2 from the germline V gene are SNHLY and FYNNEI. Unmatched junction bases numbered 8, after V lost 5 bases and J lost 4 bases. This CDR3 spans 16 amino acids. The CDR3: CASSPSSGSKYNEQFF. CDR3 bases: TGTGCCAGCAGTCCTTCTAGCGGGAGTAAGTACAATGAGCAGTTCTTC.